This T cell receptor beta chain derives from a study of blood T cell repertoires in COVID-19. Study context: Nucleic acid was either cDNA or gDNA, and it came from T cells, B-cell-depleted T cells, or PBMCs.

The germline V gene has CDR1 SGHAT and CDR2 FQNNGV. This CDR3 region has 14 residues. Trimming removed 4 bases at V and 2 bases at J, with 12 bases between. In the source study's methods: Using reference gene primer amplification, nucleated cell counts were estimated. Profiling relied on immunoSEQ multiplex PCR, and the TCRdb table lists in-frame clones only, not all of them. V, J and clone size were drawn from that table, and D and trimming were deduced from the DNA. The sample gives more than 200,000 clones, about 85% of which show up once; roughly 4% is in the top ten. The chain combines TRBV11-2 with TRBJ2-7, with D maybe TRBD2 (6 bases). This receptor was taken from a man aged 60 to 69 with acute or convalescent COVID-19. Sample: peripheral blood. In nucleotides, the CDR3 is TGTGCCAGCAGCTCGGGACTTGAACCCTACGAGCAGTACTTC. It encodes CASSSGLEPYEQYF.